The rows below give T cell receptor beta chains drawn from one sample of a study of beta chain features in type 1 diabetes. The protocol was immunoSEQ multiplex PCR, while the TCRdb copy is restricted to in-frame clones and leaves out a portion. The data contain 130,000 to 150,000 clones, 48% of them singletons. Sample: Tregs from blood. Receptor source: a man between 18 and 35 years old in good health. Both conserved end residues are part of each CDR3. D genes are given only for firm matches. Not all rows give a size; the values are once, few, many and, for expanded clones, a class.

j_call,v_call,clone_size,d_call,cdr3_aa,cdr3_nt
TRBJ2-7,TRBV5-1,NA,NA,CASSSQTSSYEQYF,TGCGCCAGCAGCTCTCAGACAAGCTCCTACGAGCAGTACTTC
TRBJ2-7,TRBV19,NA,TRBD1,CASSSAGTGAEQYF,TGTGCCAGTAGTTCCGCCGGGACAGGGGCCGAGCAGTACTTC
TRBJ2-7,TRBV5-4,NA,TRBD2,CASSPGLAGSSYEQYF,TGTGCCAGCAGCCCTGGACTAGCGGGAAGCTCCTACGAGCAGTACTTC
TRBJ2-5,TRBV7-2,NA,TRBD1,CASSPQDRAKTQYF,TGTGCCAGCAGCCCCCAGGACAGGGCGAAGACCCAGTACTTC
TRBJ1-2,TRBV7-9,NA,TRBD1,CASSPRQGLSGYTF,TGTGCCAGCAGCCCCCGACAGGGGCTCTCTGGCTACACCTTC
TRBJ2-7,TRBV7-2,NA,NA,CASSLSPSLAEQYF,TGTGCCAGCAGCTTAAGTCCTAGTCTGGCCGAGCAGTACTTC
TRBJ1-2,TRBV4-2,NA,TRBD1,CASSQEPGQEENYGYTF,TGTGCCAGCAGCCAAGAGCCGGGACAGGAAGAAAACTATGGCTACACCTTC
TRBJ2-5,TRBV6-6,NA,TRBD1,CASNKGAARETQYF,TGTGCCAGCAATAAGGGGGCCGCAAGGGAGACCCAGTACTTC
TRBJ1-2,TRBV5-1,few,NA,CASSPEGRVIYGYTF,TGCGCCAGCAGCCCGGAAGGCAGGGTCATTTATGGCTACACCTTC
TRBJ1-2,TRBV21-1,few,NA,CASSTGQVGGYTF,TGTGCCAGCAGCACCGGACAGGTTGGAGGCTACACCTTC
TRBJ2-7,TRBV7-8,few,TRBD2,CASSLALGGEPSQYF,TGTGCCAGCAGCTTAGCGCTTGGGGGGGAGCCGTCACAGTACTTC
TRBJ2-2,TRBV6-6,few,TRBD1,CASQGQGAFGELFF,TGTGCCAGCCAGGGACAGGGGGCTTTCGGGGAGCTGTTTTTT
TRBJ2-3,TRBV7-2,NA,TRBD2,CASSSGLASTDTQYF,TGTGCCAGCAGCTCGGGACTAGCGAGCACAGATACGCAGTATTTT
TRBJ2-4,TRBV5-6,NA,NA,CASSVGAGRSKNIQYF,TGTGCCAGCAGCGTCGGGGCGGGAAGGAGCAAAAACATTCAGTACTTC
TRBJ1-5,TRBV19,few,NA,CASSQPGTPDQPQHF,TGTGCCAGTAGCCAACCCGGGACACCGGATCAGCCCCAGCATTTT
TRBJ2-2,TRBV7-2,few,NA,CASSFRGFAGELFF,TGTGCCAGCAGCTTTCGGGGGTTCGCCGGGGAGCTGTTTTTT
TRBJ2-1,TRBV28,NA,TRBD2,CASSPLGSGSGPQFF,TGTGCCAGCAGTCCCCTGGGTAGCGGGAGTGGCCCCCAGTTCTTC
TRBJ1-4,TRBV2,NA,NA,CASKFHTPNEKLFF,TGTGCCAGCAAGTTCCACACACCTAATGAAAAACTGTTTTTT
TRBJ1-2,TRBV7-6,NA,NA,CASSPRAPRDYGYTF,TGTGCCAGCAGCCCCCGGGCCCCGAGGGACTATGGCTACACCTTC
TRBJ1-1,TRBV29-1,few,NA,CSVATVNTEAFF,TGCAGCGTTGCAACAGTGAACACTGAAGCTTTCTTT
TRBJ2-6,TRBV10-3,NA,NA,CAIRGDSFSGANVLTF,TGTGCCATCAGGGGGGACTCCTTCTCTGGGGCCAACGTCCTGACTTTC
TRBJ1-1,TRBV27,NA,NA,CASSTYYRANTEAFF,TGTGCCAGCAGTACCTATTACAGGGCGAACACTGAAGCTTTCTTT
TRBJ2-7,TRBV25-1,NA,NA,CASTGAYEQYF,TGTGCCAGCACCGGGGCCTACGAGCAGTACTTC
TRBJ2-7,TRBV11-2,NA,NA,CASSLGLGAYEQYF,TGTGCCAGCAGCTTAGGGTTAGGAGCCTACGAGCAGTACTTC
TRBJ2-4,TRBV7-9,NA,NA,CASSLGTLLAKNIQYF,TGTGCCAGCAGCTTAGGGACTCTTCTAGCCAAAAACATTCAGTACTTC
TRBJ2-7,TRBV28,few,TRBD1,CASRRQGNYEQYF,TGTGCCAGCAGGAGACAGGGGAACTACGAGCAGTACTTC
TRBJ2-6,TRBV6-5,NA,TRBD1,CASSGQDSGANVLTF,TGTGCCAGCAGTGGACAGGACTCTGGGGCCAACGTCCTGACTTTC
TRBJ2-1,TRBV25-1,NA,TRBD2,CASSRTSGSNEQFF,TGTGCCAGCAGTCGAACTAGCGGGAGCAATGAGCAGTTCTTC
TRBJ2-1,TRBV4-1,NA,TRBD2,CASSQKRQRGYNEQFF,TGCGCCAGCAGCCAAAAGCGTCAGCGGGGCTACAATGAGCAGTTCTTC
TRBJ2-7,TRBV7-2,NA,NA,CASSPRGYEQYF,TGTGCCAGCAGCCCCCGCGGCTACGAGCAGTACTTC
TRBJ1-1,TRBV4-2,NA,NA,CASSQAEGYTEAFF,TGTGCCAGCAGCCAAGCGGAGGGGTACACTGAAGCTTTCTTT
TRBJ2-5,TRBV6-1,NA,NA,CASKGGGGRYF,TGTGCCAGCAAAGGAGGGGGCGGGCGGTACTTC